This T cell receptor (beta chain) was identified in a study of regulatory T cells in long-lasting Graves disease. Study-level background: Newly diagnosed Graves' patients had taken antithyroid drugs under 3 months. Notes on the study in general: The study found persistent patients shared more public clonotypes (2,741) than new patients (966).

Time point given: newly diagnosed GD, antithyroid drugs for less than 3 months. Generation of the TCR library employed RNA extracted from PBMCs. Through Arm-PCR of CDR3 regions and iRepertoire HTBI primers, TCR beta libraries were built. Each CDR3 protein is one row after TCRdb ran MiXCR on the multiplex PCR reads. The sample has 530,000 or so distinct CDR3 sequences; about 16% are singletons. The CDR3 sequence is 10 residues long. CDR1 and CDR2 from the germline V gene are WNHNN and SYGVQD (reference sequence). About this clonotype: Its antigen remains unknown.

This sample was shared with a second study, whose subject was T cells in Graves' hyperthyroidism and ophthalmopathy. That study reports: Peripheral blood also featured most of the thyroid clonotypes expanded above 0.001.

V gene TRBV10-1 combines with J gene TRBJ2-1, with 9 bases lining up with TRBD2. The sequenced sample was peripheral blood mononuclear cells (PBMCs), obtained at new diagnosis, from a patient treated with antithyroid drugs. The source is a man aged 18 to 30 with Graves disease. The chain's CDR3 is CPCGRDEQFF. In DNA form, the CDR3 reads TGCCCCTGCGGGAGGGATGAGCAGTTCTTC.